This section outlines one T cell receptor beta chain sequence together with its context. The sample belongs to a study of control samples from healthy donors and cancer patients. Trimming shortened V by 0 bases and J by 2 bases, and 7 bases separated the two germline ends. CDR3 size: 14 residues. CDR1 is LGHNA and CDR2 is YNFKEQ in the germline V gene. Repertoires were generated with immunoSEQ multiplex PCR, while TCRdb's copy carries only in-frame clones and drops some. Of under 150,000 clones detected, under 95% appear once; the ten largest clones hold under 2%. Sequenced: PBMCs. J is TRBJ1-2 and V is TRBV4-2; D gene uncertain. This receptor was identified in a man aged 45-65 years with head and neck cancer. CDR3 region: CASSQEQQNYGYTF. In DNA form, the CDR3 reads TGTGCCAGCAGCCAAGAACAACAGAACTATGGCTACACCTTC.